The 20 T cell receptor beta chains below come from one sample, sequenced in a study of blood T cells in healthy people across ages. Combining a sample-barcoded 5' primer with a J-beta primer mix, a second PCR ran for about 7 to 11 cycles. TCRdb re-derived calls from the 5' RACE reads in MiXCR, one entry per CDR3 protein. This table holds under 1,000,000 distinct CDR3 sequences, roughly 35% found once. What was sequenced was blood. These receptors were collected from a man aged 18 to 30 in good health.

As regards this clonotype: A much larger clone is a single base away; this may be a read error. V gene TRBV27 combines with J gene TRBJ2-1, with D tentatively TRBD2 (6 bases). The better agreement between TRBJ2-7 and the DNA end casts doubt on the J call. CDR1 and CDR2 (germline): MNHEY, SMNVEV (reference sequence). There are 16 residues in the CDR3. The CDR3 sequence: CASSLSSGSSYNEQYF. CDR3 nucleotides: TGTGCCAGCAGTTTATCGTCCGGGAGCTCCTACAATGAGCAGTACTTC.

This clonotype was counted between two and nine times. This chain links TRBV21-1 with TRBJ1-1; the table assigns TRBD1, which was not confirmed against the DNA. TRBV21-1 is a pseudogene. The CDR3 extends over 16 amino acids. The CDR3 DNA reads as TGTGCCAGCAGCAAAGGACAGGGGACCCCGAATGTTGAAGCTTTCTTT. Translated: CASSKGQGTPNVEAFF.

The chain has TRBV20-1 and TRBJ2-5; 8 bases line up with TRBD2. The DNA end is more similar to TRBJ2-7, so the J call may be wrong. CDR3 size: 14 residues. Germline lookup yields CDR1 DFQATT and CDR2 SNEGSKA (reference sequence). CDR3 coding DNA: TGCAGTGCTAGAGAAATAAGCGGGAGTTGCGAGCAGTACTTC. Residues: CSAREISGSCEQYF.

This clonotype occurred a few times. The chain employs TRBV15 and TRBJ1-2, with D perhaps matching TRBD1 (5 bases). Trimming stripped 5 bases from V and 10 bases from J, with 17 bases between. CDR1 is LNHNV, CDR2 YYDKDF, per germline (reference sequence). CDR3 size: 13 residues. The CDR3 protein is CATSSRDSIVYTF. The CDR3 DNA follows: TGTGCCACCAGCTCCCGGGACTCGATTGTCTACACCTTC.

This clonotype showed up just a few times. The chain is built from TRBV12-3 or TRBV12-4 and TRBJ1-1, with D perhaps matching TRBD1 (6 bases). V lost 7 bases and J lost 11, with 23 bases in between. The CDR3 length is 14 residues. The CDR3 DNA is TGTGCCAGCACCCCTTCAGGTGGGGACATAAAGGCTTTCTTT. Translated: CASTPSGGDIKAFF.

This sequence joins TRBV6-5 and TRBJ1-2; D is unclear. V lost 2 bases and J 2 bases, leaving 9 bases between the germline ends. Germline CDR1 MNHEY, CDR2 SVGAGI. This CDR3 contains 14 residues. The CDR3 protein is CASSYGQENYGYTF. The CDR3 DNA reads as TGTGCCAGCAGTTACGGGCAGGAGAACTATGGCTACACCTTC.

In regard to this clonotype: A single base separates this from a much larger clone, so it may be a read error. V usage is TRBV4-2 and J usage is TRBJ2-7; 9 nucleotides align to TRBD1. CDR1 is LGHNA, CDR2 YNFKEQ, per germline. This CDR3 contains 15 residues. The chain's CDR3 is CASSPYRGLSYKQYF. CDR3 coding DNA: TGTGCCAGCAGCCCCTACAGGGGGCTATCCTACAAGCAGTACTTC.

This clonotype has at least ten counts. This CDR3 is CASSLATQRSTDTQYF. The CDR3 DNA follows: TGTGCCAGCAGCTTAGCCACGCAGAGAAGCACAGATACGCAGTATTTT. The chain has TRBV7-6 and TRBJ2-3, with D unresolved. CDR1 is SGHVS and CDR2 is FNYEAQ in the germline V gene. V lost 0 bases, J lost 0 bases, and 10 bases lay in between. CDR3 length: 16 amino acids.

The chain joins TRBV5-6 to TRBJ1-2; D perhaps matches TRBD1 (5 bases). The germline V and J ends were trimmed by 1 base and 4 bases, with 17 bases remaining between them. This CDR3 comprises 16 residues. CDR1 is SGHDT and CDR2 is YYEEEE in the germline V gene. CDR3 loop: CASSLRSGRDLYGYTF. The CDR3 DNA reads as TGTGCCAGCAGCTTGAGGAGCGGCAGGGACCTCTATGGCTACACCTTC.

This chain uses TRBV20-1 with TRBJ2-1; 10 bases are shared with TRBD1. The germline V gene has CDR1 DFQATT and CDR2 SNEGSKA (reference sequence). This CDR3 is 14 amino acids long. Germline trimming cut 3 bases from V and 6 bases from J; bases unmatched to any gene: 5. As DNA, the CDR3 is TGCAGTGCTAGGAGGGACAGGGGAGCCAATGAGCAGTTCTTC. Its translation is CSARRDRGANEQFF.

The chain joins TRBV20-1 to TRBJ2-1, with D perhaps matching TRBD1 or TRBD2 (6 bases each). Germline CDR1 reads DFQATT; CDR2 reads SNEGSKA (reference sequence). The CDR3 covers 14 residues. The V gene lost 6 bases and the J gene lost 13 bases, with 25 bases spanning the gap. The CDR3 region has the DNA TGCAGTGCCCACCCCGGGGGCGCCAAAAACATTCAGTTCTTC. This gives the protein CSAHPGGAKNIQFF.

The table lists this clonotype with many counts. This chain connects TRBV29-1 to TRBJ1-1; no clear D. Germline-derived CDR1 and CDR2 are SQVTM and ANQGSEA. Trimming stripped 4 bases from V and 0 bases from J, with 9 bases between. This CDR3 spans 13 amino acids. DNA for the CDR3: TGCAGCGTTGGAGGACGTATGAACACTGAAGCTTTCTTT. Translation: CSVGGRMNTEAFF.

J is TRBJ2-6 and V is TRBV7-9, with 7 bases that match TRBD1. Per germline, CDR1 SEHNR and CDR2 FQNEAQ (reference sequence). Trimming at V came to 3 bases and at J to 1 base, leaving 15 bases not matched to a gene. This CDR3 has 20 residues. The CDR3 DNA reads as TGTGCCAGCAGCTTGTTGGTGGGCCGGGACAGAGTATCTGGGGCCAACGTCCTGACTTTC. Its translation is CASSLLVGRDRVSGANVLTF. Full variable domain (remainder filled in from reference TRBV7-9 and TRBJ2-6): DTGVSQNPRHKITKRGQNVTFRCDPISEHNRLYWYRQTLGQGPEFLTYFQNEAQLEKSRLLSDRFSAERPKGSFSTLEIQRTEQGDSAMYLCASSLLVGRDRVSGANVLTFGAGSRLTVL.

Of note for this clonotype: The junction shows a germline mismatch at one end, possibly a read error. The rearrangement joins TRBV20-1 to TRBJ1-2; 8 nucleotides match TRBD1. The CDR3 has 12 residues. Per germline, CDR1 DFQATT and CDR2 SNEGSKA (reference sequence). The CDR3 loop reads CSTRQGIFGYTF. CDR3 sequence (DNA): TGCAGTACTAGACAGGGGATCTTCGGCTACACCTTC.

The table lists this clonotype with a few counts. V and J are TRBV12-3 or TRBV12-4 and TRBJ2-1, with TRBD2 matching 9 bases. CDR3 length: 14 residues. Trimming removed 6 bases from V and 6 bases from J; junction bases left unmatched: 6. CDR3 nucleotides: TGTGCCAGCAGCCACAGCGGGGGGCCCAATGAGCAGTTCTTC. Amino acids: CASSHSGGPNEQFF.

This clonotype has a count of ten or more. The chain combines TRBV29-1 with TRBJ2-7, with D uncertain. Germline assignment: CDR1 SQVTM and CDR2 ANQGSEA. CDR3 length equals 13 residues. Trimming took off 4 bases at V and 0 bases at J, with 10 bases between the two ends. CDR3 sequence reads: CSVVSFSSYEQYF. DNA for the CDR3: TGCAGCGTTGTCTCGTTCTCCTCCTACGAGCAGTACTTC.

The V gene is TRBV20-1, the J gene TRBJ1-1, with D possibly TRBD1 on 5 matching bases. The CDR3 spans 10 residues. From germline, CDR1 is DFQATT and CDR2 SNEGSKA (reference sequence). The V end lost 5 bases, the J end lost 7 bases, and 8 bases lay between the germline ends. The CDR3 sequence: CSAWTNEAFF. In DNA form, the CDR3 reads TGCAGTGCTTGGACAAATGAAGCTTTCTTT.

This clonotype showed up many times. The chain carries TRBV7-2 and TRBJ2-3; 7 nucleotides match TRBD1. Germline CDR1 reads SGHTA; CDR2 reads FQGNSA. The V gene end was trimmed by 5 bases and the J gene end by 3 bases; junction bases not matched to a gene: 11. The CDR3 contains 16 residues. The CDR3 loop reads CASSPIVSRGTDTQYF. CDR3 in DNA: TGTGCCAGCAGCCCAATCGTGAGCAGGGGGACAGATACGCAGTATTTT.

This clonotype was seen a handful of times. This sequence joins TRBV10-3 and TRBJ2-5, with TRBD2 matching over 13 bases. The J segment lost 5 bases and the V segment lost 6 bases, leaving 3 bases of the junction unmatched. This CDR3 region has 14 residues. Germline V gives CDR1 ENHRY, CDR2 SYGVKD. The chain's CDR3 is CAISEGLAGETQYF. CDR3 nucleotide sequence: TGTGCCATCAGCGAGGGACTAGCGGGGGAGACCCAGTACTTC.

This clonotype was recorded at least ten times. The chain combines TRBV29-1 with TRBJ2-3; D not resolved. V lost 3 bases and J 6 bases, leaving 13 bases between the germline ends. The CDR3 length is 13 residues. In germline, CDR1 is SQVTM, CDR2 ANQGSEA. The CDR3 sequence: CSVDIVVGDTQYF. Written as DNA, the CDR3 is TGCAGCGTTGACATCGTTGTAGGGGATACGCAGTATTTT.